This entry describes one T cell receptor (beta chain). The antigen remains unidentified. Indicated time point: newly diagnosed, previously untreated cHL patient sample. CD4+ T cells were purified from thawed PBMCs by negative selection. Newly diagnosed, untreated classical Hodgkin lymphoma PBMCs served as comparison. CDR1 is SGHTS, CDR2 YDEGEE, per germline. The V and J ends lost 10 bases and 6 bases respectively, with 16 bases between them. The CDR3 spans 12 residues. Sequencing used immunoSEQ multiplex PCR; TCRdb keeps in-frame clones, though not all of them. Counted here are 15,000 to 20,000 clones, about 85% occurring once; the ten biggest clones make up less than 1.5%. The data were taken from a study of PD-1 blockade in classical Hodgkin lymphoma. The study, taken as a whole, reports: With respect to the repertoire differences, their causes, possibly disease activity or prior therapy, remain undefined. The study reported lower baseline TCR diversity in newly diagnosed patients than in healthy donors.

This clonotype originated in a human donor with classical Hodgkin lymphoma. The chain uses TRBV5-8 and TRBJ1-1, with D hard to call. Source material: CD4+ T cells from blood. The CDR3 bases are TGTGCCGGCGAGTCGGGGTTGTCTGAAGCTTTCTTT. Translation: CAGESGLSEAFF.